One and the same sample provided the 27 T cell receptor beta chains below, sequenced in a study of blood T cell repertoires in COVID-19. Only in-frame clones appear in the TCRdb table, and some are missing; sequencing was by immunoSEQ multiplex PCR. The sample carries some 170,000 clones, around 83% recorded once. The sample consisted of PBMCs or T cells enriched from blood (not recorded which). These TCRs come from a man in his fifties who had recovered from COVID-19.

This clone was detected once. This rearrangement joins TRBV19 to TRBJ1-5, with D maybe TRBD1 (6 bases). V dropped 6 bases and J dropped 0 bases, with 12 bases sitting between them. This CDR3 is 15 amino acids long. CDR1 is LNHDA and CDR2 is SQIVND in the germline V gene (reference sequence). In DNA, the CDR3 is TGTGCCAGTAGCCCGCAGGGGACTAGCAATCAGCCCCAGCATTTT. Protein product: CASSPQGTSNQPQHF.

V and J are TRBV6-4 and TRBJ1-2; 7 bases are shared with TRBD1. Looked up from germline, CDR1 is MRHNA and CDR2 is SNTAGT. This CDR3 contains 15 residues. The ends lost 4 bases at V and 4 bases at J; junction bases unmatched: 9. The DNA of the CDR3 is TGTGCCAGCAGTGCCAGTACAGGGGTTGGCTATGGCTACACCTTC. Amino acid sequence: CASSASTGVGYGYTF.

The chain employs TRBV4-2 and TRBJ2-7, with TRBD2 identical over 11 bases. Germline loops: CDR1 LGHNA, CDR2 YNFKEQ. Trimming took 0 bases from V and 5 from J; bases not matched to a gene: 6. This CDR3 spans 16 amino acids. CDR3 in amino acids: CASSQDLLAGANEQYF. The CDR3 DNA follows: TGTGCCAGCAGCCAAGACTTACTAGCGGGGGCCAACGAGCAGTACTTC.

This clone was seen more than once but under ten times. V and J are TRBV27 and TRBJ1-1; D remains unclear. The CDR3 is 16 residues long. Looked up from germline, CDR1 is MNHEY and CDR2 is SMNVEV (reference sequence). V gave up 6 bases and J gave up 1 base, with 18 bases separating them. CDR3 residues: CASSHLAGIGNTEAFF. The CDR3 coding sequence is TGTGCCAGCAGCCACCTCGCGGGGATTGGGAACACTGAAGCTTTCTTT.

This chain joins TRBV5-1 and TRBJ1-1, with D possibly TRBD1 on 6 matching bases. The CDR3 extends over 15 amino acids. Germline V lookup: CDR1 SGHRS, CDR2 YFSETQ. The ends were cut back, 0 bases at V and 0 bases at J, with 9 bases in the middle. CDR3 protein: CASSLEPGVNTEAFF. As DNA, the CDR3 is TGCGCCAGCAGCTTGGAACCAGGGGTGAACACTGAAGCTTTCTTT.

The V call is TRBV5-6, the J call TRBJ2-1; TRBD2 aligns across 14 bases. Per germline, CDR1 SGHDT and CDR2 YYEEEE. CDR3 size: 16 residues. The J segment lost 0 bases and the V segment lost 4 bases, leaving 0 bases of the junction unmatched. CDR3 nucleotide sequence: TGTGCCAGCAGCGGGACTAGCGGGGGCTCCTACAATGAGCAGTTCTTC. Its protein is CASSGTSGGSYNEQFF.

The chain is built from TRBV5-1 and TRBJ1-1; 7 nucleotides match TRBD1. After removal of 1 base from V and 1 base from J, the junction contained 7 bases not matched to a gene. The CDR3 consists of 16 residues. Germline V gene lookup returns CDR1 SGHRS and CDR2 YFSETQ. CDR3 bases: TGCGCCAGCAGCTTGAGCCAGGGGGGCTGGAACACTGAAGCTTTCTTT. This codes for CASSLSQGGWNTEAFF.

As DNA, the CDR3 is TGTGCCAGCAGCCAAGATCTTCGTAATGAAAAACTGTTTTTT. This encodes CASSQDLRNEKLFF. The chain joins TRBV3-1 (or the pseudogene TRBV3-2) to TRBJ1-4; D gene uncertain. With 0 bases removed from V and 4 bases from J, the gap between germline ends came to 6 bases. CDR1 and CDR2 from the germline V gene are LGHDT and YNNKEL (reference sequence). The CDR3 is 14 amino acids.

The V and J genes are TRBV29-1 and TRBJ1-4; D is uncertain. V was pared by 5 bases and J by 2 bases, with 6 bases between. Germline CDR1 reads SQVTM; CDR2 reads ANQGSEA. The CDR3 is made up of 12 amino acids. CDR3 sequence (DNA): TGCAGCGTTCTTCCTACTAATGAAAAACTGTTTTTT. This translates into CSVLPTNEKLFF.

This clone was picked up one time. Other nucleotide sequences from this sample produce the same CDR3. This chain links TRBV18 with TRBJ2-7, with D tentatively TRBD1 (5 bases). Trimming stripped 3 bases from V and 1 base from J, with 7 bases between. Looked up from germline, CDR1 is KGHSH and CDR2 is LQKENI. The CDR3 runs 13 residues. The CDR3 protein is CASSPQGSYEQYF. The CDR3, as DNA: TGTGCCAGCTCACCCCAGGGATCCTACGAGCAGTACTTC.

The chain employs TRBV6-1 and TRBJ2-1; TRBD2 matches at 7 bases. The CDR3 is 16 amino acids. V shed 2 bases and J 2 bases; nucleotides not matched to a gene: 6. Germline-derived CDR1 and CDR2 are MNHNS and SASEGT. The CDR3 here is CASSEFEGGTYNEQFF. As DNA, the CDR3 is TGTGCCAGCAGTGAATTCGAGGGAGGGACCTACAATGAGCAGTTCTTC.

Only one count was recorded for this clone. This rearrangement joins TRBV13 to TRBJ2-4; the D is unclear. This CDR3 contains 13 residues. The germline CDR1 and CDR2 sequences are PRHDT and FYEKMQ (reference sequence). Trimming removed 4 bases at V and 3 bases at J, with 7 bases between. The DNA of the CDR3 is TGTGCCAGCAGCTCCTATCTCAAAAACATTCAGTACTTC. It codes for CASSSYLKNIQYF.

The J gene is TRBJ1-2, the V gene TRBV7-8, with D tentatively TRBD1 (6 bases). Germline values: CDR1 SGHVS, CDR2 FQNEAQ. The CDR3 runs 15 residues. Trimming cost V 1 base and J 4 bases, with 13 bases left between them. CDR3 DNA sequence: TGTGCCAGCAGCTTAGGGGGGGGCAGGACCTATGGCTACACCTTC. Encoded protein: CASSLGGGRTYGYTF.

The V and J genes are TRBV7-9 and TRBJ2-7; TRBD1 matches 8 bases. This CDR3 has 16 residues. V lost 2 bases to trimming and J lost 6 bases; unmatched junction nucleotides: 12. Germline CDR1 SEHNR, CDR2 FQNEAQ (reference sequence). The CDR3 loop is CASSLRTQGAKAEQYF. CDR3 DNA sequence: TGTGCCAGCAGCTTAAGGACGCAGGGGGCGAAGGCCGAGCAGTACTTC. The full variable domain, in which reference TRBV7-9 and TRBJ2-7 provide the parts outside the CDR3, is DTGVSQNPRHKITKRGQNVTFRCDPISEHNRLYWYRQTLGQGPEFLTYFQNEAQLEKSRLLSDRFSAERPKGSFSTLEIQRTEQGDSAMYLCASSLRTQGAKAEQYFGPGTRLTVT.

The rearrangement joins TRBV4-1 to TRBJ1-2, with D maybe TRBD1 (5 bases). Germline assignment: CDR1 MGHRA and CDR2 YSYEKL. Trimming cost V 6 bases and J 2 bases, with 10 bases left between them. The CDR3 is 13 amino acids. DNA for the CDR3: TGCGCCAGCAGGCCAGGGTTCAACTATGGCTACACCTTC. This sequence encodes CASRPGFNYGYTF.

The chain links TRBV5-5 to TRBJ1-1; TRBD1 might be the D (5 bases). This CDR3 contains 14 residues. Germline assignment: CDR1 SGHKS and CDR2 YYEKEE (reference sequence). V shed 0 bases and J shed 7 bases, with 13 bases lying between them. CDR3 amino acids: CASSLDLLGGEAFF. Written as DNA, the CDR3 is TGTGCCAGCAGCTTGGACCTCCTCGGGGGTGAAGCTTTCTTT.

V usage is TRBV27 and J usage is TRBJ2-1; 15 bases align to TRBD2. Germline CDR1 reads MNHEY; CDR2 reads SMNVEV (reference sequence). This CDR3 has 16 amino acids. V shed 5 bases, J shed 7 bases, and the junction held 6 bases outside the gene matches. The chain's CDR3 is CASSPRGTSGGNEQFF. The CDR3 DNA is TGTGCCAGCAGTCCCCGCGGGACTAGCGGGGGGAATGAGCAGTTCTTC.

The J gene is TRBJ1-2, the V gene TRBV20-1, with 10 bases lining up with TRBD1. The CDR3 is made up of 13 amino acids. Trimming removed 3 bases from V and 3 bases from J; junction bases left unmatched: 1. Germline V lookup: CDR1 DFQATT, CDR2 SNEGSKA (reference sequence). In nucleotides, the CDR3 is TGCAGTGCTAGTGGACAGGGGGACTATGGCTACACCTTC. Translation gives CSASGQGDYGYTF.

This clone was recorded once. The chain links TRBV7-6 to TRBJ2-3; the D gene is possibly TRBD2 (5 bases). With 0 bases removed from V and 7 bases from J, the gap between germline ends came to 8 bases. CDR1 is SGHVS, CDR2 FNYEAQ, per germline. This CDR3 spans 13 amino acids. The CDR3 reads CASSLARVNTQYF. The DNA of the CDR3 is TGTGCCAGCAGCTTAGCGAGGGTGAATACGCAGTATTTT.

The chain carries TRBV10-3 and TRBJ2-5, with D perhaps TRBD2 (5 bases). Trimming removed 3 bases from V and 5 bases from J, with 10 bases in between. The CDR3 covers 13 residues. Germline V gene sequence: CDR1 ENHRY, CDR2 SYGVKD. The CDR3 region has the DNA TGTGCCATCAGTGAACTAGAAATGGAGACCCAGTACTTC. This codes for CAISELEMETQYF.

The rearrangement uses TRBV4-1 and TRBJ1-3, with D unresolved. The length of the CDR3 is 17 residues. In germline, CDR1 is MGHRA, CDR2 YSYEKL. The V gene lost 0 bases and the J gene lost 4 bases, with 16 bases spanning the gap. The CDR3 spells CASSQDPKGSRGNTIYF. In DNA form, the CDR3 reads TGCGCCAGCAGCCAAGATCCGAAAGGGAGTCGAGGAAACACCATATATTTT.

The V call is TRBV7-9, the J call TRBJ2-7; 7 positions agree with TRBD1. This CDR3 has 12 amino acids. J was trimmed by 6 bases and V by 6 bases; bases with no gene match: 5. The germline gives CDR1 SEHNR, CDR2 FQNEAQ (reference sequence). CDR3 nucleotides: TGTGCCAGCAGTATTACAGGGGTCGAGCAGTACTTC. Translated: CASSITGVEQYF.

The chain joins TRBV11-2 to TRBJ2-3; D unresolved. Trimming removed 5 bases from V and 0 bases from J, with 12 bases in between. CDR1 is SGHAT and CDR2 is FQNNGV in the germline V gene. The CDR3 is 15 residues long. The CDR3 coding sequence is TGTGCCAGCAGCCTCTCGCTACCTAGCACAGATACGCAGTATTTT. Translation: CASSLSLPSTDTQYF.

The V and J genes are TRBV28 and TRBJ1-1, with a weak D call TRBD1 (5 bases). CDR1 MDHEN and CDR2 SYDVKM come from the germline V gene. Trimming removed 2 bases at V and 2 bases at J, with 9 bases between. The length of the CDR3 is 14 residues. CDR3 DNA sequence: TGTGCCAGCAGTTTAGTTCAGGGCAACACTGAAGCTTTCTTT. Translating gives CASSLVQGNTEAFF.

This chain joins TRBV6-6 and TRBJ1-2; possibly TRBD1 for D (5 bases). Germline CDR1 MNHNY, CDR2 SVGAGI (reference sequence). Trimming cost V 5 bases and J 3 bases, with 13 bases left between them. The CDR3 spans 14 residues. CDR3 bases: TGTGCCAGCAGTCGATCGCAGGGTTACTATGGCTACACCTTC. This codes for CASSRSQGYYGYTF.

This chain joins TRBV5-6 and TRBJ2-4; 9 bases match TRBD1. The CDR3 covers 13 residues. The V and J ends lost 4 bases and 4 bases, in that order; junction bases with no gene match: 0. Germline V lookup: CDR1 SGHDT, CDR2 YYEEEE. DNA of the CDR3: TGTGCCAGCAGCGACAGGGGGAAAAACATTCAGTACTTC. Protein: CASSDRGKNIQYF.

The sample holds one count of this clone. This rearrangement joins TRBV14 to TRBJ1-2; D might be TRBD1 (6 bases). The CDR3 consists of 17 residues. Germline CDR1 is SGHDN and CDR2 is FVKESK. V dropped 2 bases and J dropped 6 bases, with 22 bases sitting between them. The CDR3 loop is CASSQFVPGRHRDGYTF. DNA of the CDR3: TGTGCCAGCAGCCAATTCGTCCCCGGGCGGCACAGGGATGGCTACACCTTC.